A selection of T cell receptor beta chains follows, all from one sample in a study of radiotherapy plus CTLA-4 blockade in lung cancer. The protocol was immunoSEQ multiplex PCR, while the TCRdb copy is restricted to in-frame clones and leaves out a portion. The profile shows 60,000 to 65,000 clones, approximately 77% of them singletons. Sequencing was performed on peripheral blood, taken from a patient treated with radiotherapy plus ipilimumab. All receptors derive from a human donor with non-small cell lung cancer who had a complete response to radiotherapy plus ipilimumab. CDR3s include the opening cysteine and the closing phenylalanine or tryptophan. The D gene is left open where the match is weak. Only part of the rows carry a size: once, few, many, or a class if the clone is expanded.

V gene,J gene,clone size,CDR3 length,D gene,CDR3 DNA,CDR3 protein
TRBV5-1,TRBJ2-2,few,15,NA,TGCGCCAGCAGCGATTGGACATGGGACACCGGGGAGCTGTTTTTT,CASSDWTWDTGELFF
TRBV5-4,TRBJ1-1,NA,15,TRBD1,TGTGCCAGCAGCTCAGGGGGACAGAGCCACACTGAAGCTTTCTTT,CASSSGGQSHTEAFF
TRBV6-9,TRBJ2-1,NA,15,NA,TGTGCCAGCAGTTTAAGGCGGGGCTACTACAATGAGCAGTTCTTC,CASSLRRGYYNEQFF
TRBV4-1,TRBJ2-3,NA,16,TRBD2,TGCGCCAGCAGCCAAGAAGGCGGGAGCCTCACAGATACGCAGTATTTT,CASSQEGGSLTDTQYF
TRBV7-2,TRBJ1-3,NA,16,TRBD1,TGTGCCAGCAGCCAGGGACAGGCGTTCTCTGGAAACACCATATATTTT,CASSQGQAFSGNTIYF
TRBV5-6,TRBJ1-2,NA,13,TRBD1,TGTGCCAGCAGCCTGACAGGGAGCTATGGCTACACCTTC,CASSLTGSYGYTF
TRBV4-1,TRBJ1-2,NA,15,TRBD1,TGCGCCAGCAGCCAAATAGACAGGGGGCCCTATGGCTACACCTTC,CASSQIDRGPYGYTF
TRBV28,TRBJ1-2,NA,15,TRBD1,TGTGCCAGCAGTTTAATTACTGGACAGGGATATGGCTACACCTTC,CASSLITGQGYGYTF
TRBV5-4,TRBJ1-6,NA,17,NA,TGTGCCAGCAGCTCCGGGACACTGAGCTCCTATAATTCACCCCTCCACTTT,CASSSGTLSSYNSPLHF
TRBV5-4,TRBJ1-1,NA,14,NA,TGTGCCAGCAGCTCCCTTAGGGGCTACACTGAAGCTTTCTTT,CASSSLRGYTEAFF
TRBV27,TRBJ2-3,NA,16,TRBD2,TGTGCCAGCAGTTTCACCGGGACTAGCTACGCAGATACGCAGTATTTT,CASSFTGTSYADTQYF
TRBV6-5,TRBJ1-2,NA,15,TRBD1,TGTGCCAGCAGTTACTACCAGGGGGCTGACTATGGCTACACCTTC,CASSYYQGADYGYTF
TRBV6-5,TRBJ2-3,NA,14,NA,TGTGCCAGCAGTTATAGCTCTAGCACAGATACGCAGTATTTT,CASSYSSSTDTQYF
TRBV30,TRBJ1-2,NA,11,NA,TGTGCCTGGAACAGGGACTATGGCTACACCTTC,CAWNRDYGYTF
TRBV6-4,TRBJ1-5,once,16,NA,TGTGCCAGCACTCCTACAACCGGGGATAGCAATCAGCCCCAGCATTTT,CASTPTTGDSNQPQHF
TRBV19,TRBJ2-1,NA,12,NA,TGTGCCAGTAGTACCGGTTACAATGAGCAGTTCTTC,CASSTGYNEQFF
TRBV19,TRBJ1-5,NA,14,NA,TGTGCCAGTAGTAAGGACGGTTTGAAACAGCCCCAGCATTTT,CASSKDGLKQPQHF
TRBV5-6,TRBJ2-4,NA,13,NA,TGTGCCAGCAGCATACGAGTGGGGAACATTCAGTACTTC,CASSIRVGNIQYF
TRBV9,TRBJ2-1,NA,15,NA,TGTGCCAGCAGCGTAGAACTGCTAGGCCCTAATGAGCAGTTCTTC,CASSVELLGPNEQFF
TRBV19,TRBJ1-1,NA,11,NA,TGTGCCAGCAAGAGGAACACTGAAGCTTTCTTT,CASKRNTEAFF
TRBV7-2,TRBJ1-6,NA,12,NA,TGTGCCAGCGGGGAATATAATTCACCCCTCCACTTT,CASGEYNSPLHF
TRBV19,TRBJ2-5,many,10,NA,TGTGCCAGTGGGGGGGAGACCCAGTACTTC,CASGGETQYF
TRBV14,TRBJ1-1,NA,13,NA,TGTGCCAGCAGCCAAGATTGGAACACTGAAGCTTTCTTT,CASSQDWNTEAFF
TRBV30,TRBJ1-3,NA,13,NA,TGTGCCTGGAGTTCCGGGGCTGGAAACACCATATATTTT,CAWSSGAGNTIYF
TRBV7-6,TRBJ2-5,NA,12,NA,TGTGCCAGCAGCGCCTGGGGAGAGACCCAGTACTTC,CASSAWGETQYF
TRBV9,TRBJ2-7,NA,11,NA,TGTGCCAGCGGAGTAGACTACGAGCAGTACTTC,CASGVDYEQYF
TRBV29-1,TRBJ1-5,NA,13,NA,TGCAGCGTTGAATTCGCGGGGGGTCAGCCCCAGCATTTT,CSVEFAGGQPQHF
TRBV4-1,TRBJ1-2,NA,15,NA,TGCGCCAGCAGCCAAAATTTTGGGGGCGACTATGGCTACACCTTC,CASSQNFGGDYGYTF
TRBV4-3,TRBJ2-7,NA,16,TRBD1,TGCGCCAGCAGCTGCCTCGGGACAGGGTTCACCTACGAGCAGTACTTC,CASSCLGTGFTYEQYF
TRBV7-9,TRBJ2-3,few,13,NA,TGTGCCAGCAGCTTAGAGTCGACAGATACGCAGTATTTT,CASSLESTDTQYF
TRBV15,TRBJ1-1,NA,16,TRBD1,TGTGCCACCAGCAGAGCCATAGGACAGGGAAACACTGAAGCTTTCTTT,CATSRAIGQGNTEAFF
TRBV4-3,TRBJ2-4,NA,15,TRBD1,TGCGCCAGCAGCCAGAACCCAGGGACAGGTGACATTCAGTACTTC,CASSQNPGTGDIQYF
TRBV11-2,TRBJ1-3,NA,15,NA,TGTGCCAGCAGCTTAGATCTCTTCTCTGGAAACACCATATATTTT,CASSLDLFSGNTIYF
TRBV4-3,TRBJ1-5,NA,13,NA,TGCGCCAGCAGCCAAGAAGTCCCTGGGCCCCAGCATTTT,CASSQEVPGPQHF
TRBV9,TRBJ1-6,NA,14,NA,TGTGCCAGCAGCGTAGACCGGACTAATCCAGGCCTCCACTTT,CASSVDRTNPGLHF
TRBV18,TRBJ2-1,NA,17,TRBD2,TGTGCCAGCTCACCGGACCTGTCGGCGGGAGGAAGGGTTGAGCAGTTCTTC,CASSPDLSAGGRVEQFF
TRBV19,TRBJ1-6,medium-sized,13,NA,TGTGCCAGTAGTATAGAGGGGTTTTCACCCCTCCACTTT,CASSIEGFSPLHF
TRBV27,TRBJ2-6,NA,17,NA,TGTGCCAGCAGTTTATCGCCGGAATACTCTGGGGCCAACGTCCTGACTTTC,CASSLSPEYSGANVLTF
TRBV9,TRBJ1-5,NA,13,NA,TGTGCCAGCAGCGTAATGGGGAATCAGCCCCAGCATTTT,CASSVMGNQPQHF